The 5 T cell receptor beta chains in this list originate from one sample, sequenced in a study of blood T cells in healthy people across ages. Through a sample-barcoded 5' primer and a J-beta primer mix, a second PCR was run for roughly 7 to 11 cycles. TCRdb passed the 5' RACE reads through MiXCR, listing each CDR3 protein once. The table lists 750,000 to 850,000 distinct CDR3 sequences, 25% of them singletons, with roughly 3.8% in the top ten. The same specimen was also included in a second study, on T cells of mothers and their children.

The sample comprised blood. The receptors shown here come from a boy aged 5 to 17 in good health.

A few counts support this clonotype. The chain carries TRBV20-1 and TRBJ2-5; 10 bases are shared with TRBD2. The DNA end lines up better with TRBJ2-1; the J call may be wrong. The CDR3 consists of 14 residues. Per germline, CDR1 DFQATT and CDR2 SNEGSKA (reference sequence). The CDR3 protein is CSAPAGGPRNEQFF. In DNA form, the CDR3 reads TGCAGTGCTCCAGCGGGAGGGCCCAGAAATGAGCAGTTCTTC.

This clonotype was observed a few times. The chain recombines TRBV7-2 with TRBJ2-5; 8 nucleotides line up with TRBD2. This CDR3 comprises 15 residues. V lost 1 base to trimming and J lost 5 bases; unmatched junction nucleotides: 6. The germline CDR1 and CDR2 sequences are SGHTA and FQGNSA. The CDR3 nucleotides read TGTGCCAGCAGCTTAGGCGGGGGGCGGGAGGAGACCCAGTACTTC. Its protein product is CASSLGGGREETQYF. Drawing the rest from reference TRBV7-2 and TRBJ2-5, the complete variable domain is GAGVSQSPSNKVTEKGKDVELRCDPISGHTALYWYRQSLGQGLEFLIYFQGNSAPDKSGLPSDRFSAERTGGSVSTLTIQRTQQEDSAVYLCASSLGGGREETQYFGPGTRLLVL.

This clonotype was found a few times. The chain employs TRBV28 and TRBJ2-5; D is possibly TRBD1 (6 bases). CDR3 length: 15 residues. The germline gives CDR1 MDHEN, CDR2 SYDVKM. V lost 6 bases, J lost 4 bases, and 18 bases lay in between. The CDR3 sequence is CASSPSRWGRETQYF. The CDR3 DNA reads TGTGCCAGCAGCCCGTCCCGATGGGGGCGAGAGACCCAGTACTTC. Based on the CDR3 plus reference TRBV28 and TRBJ2-5, the full variable domain is DVKVTQSSRYLVKRTGEKVFLECVQDMDHENMFWYRQDPGLGLRLIYFSYDVKMKEKGDIPEGYSVSREKKERFSLILESASTNQTSMYLCASSPSRWGRETQYFGPGTRLLVL.

The CDR3 region is CASSEASRDTDTQYF. Written as DNA, the CDR3 is TGTGCCAGCAGCGAGGCTAGCAGGGACACAGATACGCAGTATTTT. V gene TRBV5-6 combines with J gene TRBJ2-3; either TRBD1 or TRBD2 may fit D (5 bases each). Deletions cut 4 bases from V and 2 bases from J, with 14 bases between. Germline values: CDR1 SGHDT, CDR2 YYEEEE. CDR3 length: 15 amino acids.

The CDR3 DNA reads as TGTGCCAGCAGCGAGGGAGCAGGGGTATTAAATGGCTACACCTTC. Translating it yields CASSEGAGVLNGYTF. J is TRBJ1-2 and V is TRBV9; maybe TRBD1 (6 bases). Germline V lookup: CDR1 SGDLS, CDR2 YYNGEE. The CDR3 has 15 residues. V lost 3 bases and J 6 bases, leaving 18 bases between the germline ends.